This TCR beta chain appears in the sequencing data of a study of T-cell memory formation after mild COVID-19. V trimming: 9 bases; J trimming: 0 bases; junction bases outside the gene matches: 8. CDR3 length equals 15 residues. Germline CDR1 and CDR2: SEHNR and FQNEAQ (reference sequence). On this clonotype itself: Its target is not known.

Study-level points and caveats: Researchers found some responding clones in pre-infection memory, a sign that cross-reactive memory joined.

Researchers used 5'RACE with constant-segment primers to make TCR alpha and TCR beta cDNA libraries that carry sample barcodes and UMIs. A single record per CDR3 protein comes from TCRdb applying MiXCR to the 5' RACE reads. In the table there are about 600,000 distinct CDR3 sequences, approximately 21% of which are singletons. The gene calls are TRBV7-9 and TRBJ2-1, with 7 bases identical to TRBD1. Source material: PBMCs or a T cell subset sorted from them (not recorded which). This receptor was identified in an adult woman who had mild COVID-19 (a few samples of this study predate the infection). Cell type and time point are not known. CDR3 nucleotide sequence: TGTGCCAGTCAGACAGGGTCGAGCTCCTACAATGAGCAGTTCTTC. Its protein product is CASQTGSSSYNEQFF. Looking up the rest from reference TRBV7-9 and TRBJ2-1 gives the full variable domain: DTGVSQNPRHKITKRGQNVTFRCDPISEHNRLYWYRQTLGQGPEFLTYFQNEAQLEKSRLLSDRFSAERPKGSFSTLEIQRTEQGDSAMYLCASQTGSSSYNEQFFGPGTRLTVL.